This T cell receptor (beta chain) was captured by sequencing in a study of T cell responses to AZD1222 COVID-19 vaccine. This CDR3 is 13 amino acids long. Trimming took 7 bases from V and 9 from J, leaving 19 bases between them. Germline V CDR1 and CDR2: SGHAT, FQNNGV. Some clones are missing from TCRdb's copy, which holds only in-frame ones; the method was immunoSEQ multiplex PCR. In the table there are 120,000 or so clones, about nine tenths of which are singletons. The specimen was peripheral blood, collected on day 0 of AZD1222 vaccination. The chain recombines TRBV11-2 with TRBJ2-7; tentative D call: TRBD2 (6 bases). The TCR was taken from an adult in good health. CDR3 in amino acids: CASKGPGLAVQYF. The CDR3 DNA is TGTGCCAGCAAGGGACCGGGACTCGCGGTGCAGTACTTC.